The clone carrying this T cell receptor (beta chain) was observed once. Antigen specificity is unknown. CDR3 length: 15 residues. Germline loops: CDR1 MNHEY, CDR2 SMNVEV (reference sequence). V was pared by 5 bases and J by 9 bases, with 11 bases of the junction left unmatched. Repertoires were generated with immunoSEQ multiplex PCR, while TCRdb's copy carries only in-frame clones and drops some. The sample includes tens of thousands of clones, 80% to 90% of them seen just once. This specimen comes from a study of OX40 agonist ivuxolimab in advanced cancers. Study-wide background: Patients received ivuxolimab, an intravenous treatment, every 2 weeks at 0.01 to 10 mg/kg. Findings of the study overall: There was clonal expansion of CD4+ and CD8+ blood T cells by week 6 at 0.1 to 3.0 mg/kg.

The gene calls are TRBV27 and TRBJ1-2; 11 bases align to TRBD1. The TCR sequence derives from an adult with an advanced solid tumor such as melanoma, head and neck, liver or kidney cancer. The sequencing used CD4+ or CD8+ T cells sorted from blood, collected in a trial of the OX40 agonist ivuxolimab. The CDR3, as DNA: TGTGCCAGCAGTCCCCGGACAGGGGGCGCTTCAAGCTACACCTTC. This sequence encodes CASSPRTGGASSYTF.